Each of the 14 T cell receptor beta chains below was sequenced from the same sample in a study of blood T cells in healthy people across ages. A sample-barcoded 5' primer and a J-beta primer mix were used in a second PCR of about 7 to 12 cycles. TCRdb itself ran the 5' RACE reads through MiXCR, one entry per CDR3 protein. The table has roughly 500,000 distinct CDR3 sequences, 25% to 30% seen once. The sequenced material came from blood. The receptors stem from a woman between 65 and 79 years old in good health.

The gene calls are TRBV7-2 and TRBJ1-2; 8 bases fit TRBD1. Germline V gene data show CDR1 as SGHTA and CDR2 as FQGNSA. V lost 5 bases, J lost 5 bases, and 7 bases stayed unmatched. The CDR3 is 14 residues long. For the CDR3, the DNA is TGTGCCAGCAGCCTGGGACAGGCGGTATATGGCTACACCTTC. It encodes CASSLGQAVYGYTF. The whole variable domain, filled in from reference TRBV7-2 and TRBJ1-2, reads GAGVSQSPSNKVTEKGKDVELRCDPISGHTALYWYRQSLGQGLEFLIYFQGNSAPDKSGLPSDRFSAERTGGSVSTLTIQRTQQEDSAVYLCASSLGQAVYGYTFGSGTRLTVV.

The V gene is TRBV12-3 or TRBV12-4, the J gene TRBJ2-1, with D possibly TRBD2 on 6 matching bases. There are 16 residues in the CDR3. Trimming took 5 bases from V and 11 from J, leaving 25 bases between them. CDR3 protein: CASSLIVGTDNGKQFF. The CDR3 DNA follows: TGTGCCAGCAGTCTCATCGTCGGGACTGACAATGGCAAGCAGTTCTTC.

A remark on this clonotype: One end of the junction is discordant with germline, which a read error may explain. J is TRBJ2-5 and V is TRBV7-2; TRBD2 agrees at 8 bases. CDR1 and CDR2 from the germline V gene are SGHTA and FQGNSA. The CDR3 length is 16 residues. CDR3 sequence reads: CASSLGAGAGQETQHF. The CDR3 DNA sequence: TGTGCCAGCAGCTTAGGAGCGGGGGCCGGTCAAGAGACCCAGCACTTC.

The table lists this clonotype with a few counts. The chain links TRBV7-3 to TRBJ1-6; D unresolved. Trimming took 1 base from V and 7 from J, leaving 8 bases between them. The CDR3 consists of 14 residues. CDR1 is SGHTA and CDR2 is FQGTGA in the germline V gene. The CDR3 coding sequence is TGTGCCAGCAGCTTAATGGCCGAAAATTCACCCCTCCACTTT. Translated: CASSLMAENSPLHF.

A few counts support this clonotype. The rearrangement joins TRBV16 to TRBJ2-5; tentative D call: TRBD2 (6 bases). Trimming cost V 8 bases and J 4 bases, with 11 bases left between them. The CDR3 loop spans 12 amino acids. Germline assignment: CDR1 KGHSY and CDR2 FQNENV. CDR3 coding DNA: TGTGCCAGCGCGGAGGGATCAGAGACCCAGTACTTC. It yields the protein CASAEGSETQYF.

This clonotype was detected only a few times. V gene TRBV10-3 combines with J gene TRBJ1-1, with 8 nucleotides matching TRBD1. V trimming: 10 bases; J trimming: 5 bases; junction bases outside the gene matches: 12. In germline, CDR1 is ENHRY, CDR2 SYGVKD. This CDR3 has 14 amino acids. The CDR3 reads CATQIGQGRTEAFF. The CDR3 region has the DNA TGTGCCACTCAGATCGGACAGGGTAGAACTGAAGCTTTCTTT.

The gene calls are TRBV7-8 and TRBJ1-4, with D maybe TRBD1 (5 bases). The V gene lost 5 bases and the J gene lost 8 bases, with 18 bases spanning the gap. CDR1 is SGHVS and CDR2 is FQNEAQ in the germline V gene. This CDR3 region has 15 residues. The DNA of the CDR3 is TGTGCCAGCAGCGCCCGGGCAGGGCTCAGCGAAAAACTGTTTTTT. Its protein is CASSARAGLSEKLFF.

The genes are TRBV7-2 and TRBJ1-4; D is undetermined. Germline values: CDR1 SGHTA, CDR2 FQGNSA. Trimming shortened V by 5 bases and J by 0 bases, and 13 bases separated the two germline ends. This CDR3 is 16 amino acids long. CDR3 nucleotide sequence: TGTGCCAGCAGCCCTCACGACTTGGCAACTAATGAAAAACTGTTTTTT. Its translation is CASSPHDLATNEKLFF.

This clonotype is a singleton in its sample. The rearrangement uses TRBV5-1 and TRBJ1-2; maybe TRBD1 (5 bases). V lost 3 bases and J lost 1, with 10 bases in between. CDR1 is SGHRS and CDR2 is YFSETQ in the germline V gene. The CDR3 covers 14 residues. CDR3 sequence (DNA): TGCGCCAGCAGCTCGTGGACATTTAACTATGGCTACACCTTC. Translating it yields CASSSWTFNYGYTF.

This clonotype was recorded a few times. The rearrangement links TRBV14 to TRBJ1-2, with D maybe TRBD1 (6 bases). Per the germline V gene, CDR1 is SGHDN and CDR2 is FVKESK. Trimming took off 5 bases at V and 10 bases at J, with 14 bases between the two ends. The CDR3 totals 12 residues. The CDR3 loop reads CASSSGQWDYTF. The CDR3 DNA sequence: TGTGCCAGCAGCTCTGGACAGTGGGACTACACCTTC. Supplemented by reference TRBV14 and TRBJ1-2, the full variable domain reads EAGVTQFPSHSVIEKGQTVTLRCDPISGHDNLYWYRRVMGKEIKFLLHFVKESKQDESGMPNNRFLAERTGGTYSTLKVQPAELEDSGVYFCASSSGQWDYTFGSGTRLTVV.

This chain joins TRBV4-2 and TRBJ2-5; 12 bases are shared with TRBD2. Germline V gene data show CDR1 as LGHNA and CDR2 as YNFKEQ. This CDR3 has 16 residues. J was trimmed by 5 bases and V by 4 bases; bases with no gene match: 8. CDR3 residues: CASSRPSGGVEETQYF. CDR3 nucleotides: TGTGCCAGCAGCCGACCTAGCGGGGGGGTGGAGGAGACCCAGTACTTC.

V gene TRBV20-1 combines with J gene TRBJ1-1, with 7 bases matching TRBD1. This CDR3 comprises 12 residues. V was pared by 1 base and J by 14 bases, with 10 bases of the junction left unmatched. Germline CDR1 and CDR2: DFQATT and SNEGSKA (reference sequence). In DNA, the CDR3 is TGCAGTGCTAGAGTTACAACGGACAGGAACTTCTTT. This sequence encodes CSARVTTDRNFF.

A few counts support this clonotype. The genes are TRBV6-2 or TRBV6-3 and TRBJ2-2, with 10 bases aligning to TRBD2. CDR1 MNHEY and CDR2 SVGEGT come from the germline V gene. The V segment lost 6 bases and the J segment 4 bases; nucleotides outside the gene matches: 2. The CDR3 is made up of 14 amino acids. CDR3 coding DNA: TGTGCCAGCAGCCCTAGCGGGGGCACCGGGGAGCTGTTTTTT. It encodes CASSPSGGTGELFF.

Only a few counts were recorded for this clonotype. The chain joins TRBV27 to TRBJ2-6; 7 positions agree with TRBD1. Germline V gene data show CDR1 as MNHEY and CDR2 as SMNVEV (reference sequence). CDR3 length equals 17 residues. V lost 2 bases, J lost 0 bases, and 4 bases stayed unmatched. The DNA for the CDR3 is TGTGCCAGCAGTTTACGGGACAGACTCTCTGGGGCCAACGTCCTGACTTTC. As protein: CASSLRDRLSGANVLTF. Supplemented by reference TRBV27 and TRBJ2-6, the full variable domain reads EAQVTQNPRYLITVTGKKLTVTCSQNMNHEYMSWYRQDPGLGLRQIYYSMNVEVTDKGDVPEGYKVSRKEKRNFPLILESPSPNQTSLYFCASSLRDRLSGANVLTFGAGSRLTVL.